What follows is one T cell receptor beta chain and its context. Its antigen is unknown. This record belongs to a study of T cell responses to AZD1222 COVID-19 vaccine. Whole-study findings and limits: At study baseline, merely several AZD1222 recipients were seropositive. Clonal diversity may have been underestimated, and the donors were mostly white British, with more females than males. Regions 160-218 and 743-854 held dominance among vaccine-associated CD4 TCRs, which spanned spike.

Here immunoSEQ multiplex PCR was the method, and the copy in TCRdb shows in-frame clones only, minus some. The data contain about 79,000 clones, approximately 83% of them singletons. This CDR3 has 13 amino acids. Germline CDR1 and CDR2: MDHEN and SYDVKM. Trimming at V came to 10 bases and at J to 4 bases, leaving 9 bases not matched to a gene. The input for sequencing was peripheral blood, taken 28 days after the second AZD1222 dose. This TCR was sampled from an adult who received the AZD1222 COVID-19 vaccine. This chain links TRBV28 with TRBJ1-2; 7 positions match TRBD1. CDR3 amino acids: CATTKGAGYGYTF. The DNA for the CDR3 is TGTGCCACAACGAAGGGGGCCGGCTATGGCTACACCTTC.